This TCR beta chain was profiled in a study of shared clonotypes between healthy human individuals. V was pared by 3 bases and J by 1 base, with 3 bases between. Per germline, CDR1 MGHDK and CDR2 SYGVNS. This CDR3 has 12 amino acids. CD45RO-negative, CCR7-positively selected cells formed the naive CD8 fraction, excluding terminally differentiated effector memory CD45RA+ cells. The method was immunoSEQ multiplex PCR; TCRdb's version includes in-frame clones alone and lacks a portion of them. The data show about 820,000 clones, roughly 92% seen once. The sequenced material came from naive CD8+ T cells sorted from blood. The receptor was derived from a man aged 25-45 years in good health. This chain uses TRBV25-1 with TRBJ1-1; D remains unclear. The CDR3 protein is CASSDRNTEAFF. CDR3 sequence (DNA): TGTGCCAGCAGTGACCGGAACACTGAAGCTTTCTTT.